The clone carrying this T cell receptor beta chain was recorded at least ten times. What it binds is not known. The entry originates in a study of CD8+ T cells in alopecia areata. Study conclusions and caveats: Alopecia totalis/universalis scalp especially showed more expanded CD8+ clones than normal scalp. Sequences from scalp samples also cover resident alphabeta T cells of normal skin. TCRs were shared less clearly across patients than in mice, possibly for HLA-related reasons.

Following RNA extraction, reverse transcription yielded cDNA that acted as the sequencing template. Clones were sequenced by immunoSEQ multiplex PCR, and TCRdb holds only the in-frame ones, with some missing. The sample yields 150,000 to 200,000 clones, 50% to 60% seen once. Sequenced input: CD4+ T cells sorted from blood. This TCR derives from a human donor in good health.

In DNA, the CDR3 is TGTGCCAGTAGTCCCAGAGAGCAAAACTCTGGGGCCAACGTCCTGACTTTC. Amino acids: CASSPREQNSGANVLTF. The gene calls are TRBV19 and TRBJ2-6; the D is unclear. Germline CDR1 reads LNHDA; CDR2 reads SQIVND (reference sequence). The V and J ends lost 5 bases and 0 bases respectively, with 14 bases between them. The CDR3 totals 17 residues.